This TCR beta chain was identified during a study of blood T cell repertoires in COVID-19. As for the study in general: Donors in the United States, Italy and Spain gave samples during acute or convalescent COVID-19.

Authors' analysis steps: Researchers report that nucleated cell counts were estimated from reference gene primer amplification. The protocol was immunoSEQ multiplex PCR, while the TCRdb copy is restricted to in-frame clones and leaves out a portion. V and J calls plus clone size are reproduced from that table; the DNA served to infer D and trimming. Here the sample spans approximately 210,000 clones, roughly four fifths being singletons. As for this clone: In the same sample, other DNA sequences code for this CDR3.

J lost 8 bases, V lost 3 bases, and 7 bases had no gene match. This CDR3 is built from 15 residues. The germline V gene encodes CDR1 LNHDA and CDR2 SQIVND (reference sequence). The chain couples TRBV19 to TRBJ1-2; 12 bases are shared with TRBD1. The clonotype comes from a middle-aged woman with acute or convalescent COVID-19. The sample comprised peripheral blood. The CDR3 reads CASSIGGQGARGYTF. CDR3 coding DNA: TGTGCCAGTAGTATTGGGGGACAGGGGGCGAGAGGCTACACCTTC.